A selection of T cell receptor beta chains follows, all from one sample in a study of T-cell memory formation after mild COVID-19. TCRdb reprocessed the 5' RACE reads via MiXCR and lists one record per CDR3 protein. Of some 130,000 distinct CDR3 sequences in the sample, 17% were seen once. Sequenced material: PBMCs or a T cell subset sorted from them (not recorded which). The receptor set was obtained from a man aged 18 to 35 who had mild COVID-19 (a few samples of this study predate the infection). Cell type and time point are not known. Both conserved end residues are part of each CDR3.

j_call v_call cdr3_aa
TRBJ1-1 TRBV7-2 CASSLAKWHTEAFF
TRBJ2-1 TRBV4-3 CASSQDGGYNEQFF
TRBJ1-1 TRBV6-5 CASHLSNTEAFF
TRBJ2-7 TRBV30 CAWSDPGWEQYF
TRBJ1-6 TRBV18 CASSPGTGVALHF
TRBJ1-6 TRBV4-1 CASSQVTGRYNSPLHF
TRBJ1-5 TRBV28 CASRLRGIEQPQHF
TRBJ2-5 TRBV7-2 CASSSGASTETQYF
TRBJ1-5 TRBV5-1 CASSLDGYSNQPQHF
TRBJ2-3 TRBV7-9 CASIAGTSGGNTQYF
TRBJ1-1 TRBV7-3 CASSPGGGQLGAFF
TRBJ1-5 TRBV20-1 CSAREGGVGNQPQHF
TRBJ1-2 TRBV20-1 CSARSARGYGYTF
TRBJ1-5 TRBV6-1 CASRVTGRQPQHF
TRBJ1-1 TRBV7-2 CASSQDRENTEAFF
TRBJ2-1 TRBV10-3 CAISVKLADPEQFF
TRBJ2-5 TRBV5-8 CASSLGGRTEETQYF
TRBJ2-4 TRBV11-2 CASSLLVRGRAKNIQYF
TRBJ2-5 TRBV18 CASSGPPDQETQYF
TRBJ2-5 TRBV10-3 CAISEQGAGGRETQYF
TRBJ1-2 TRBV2 CASSERQTRYTF
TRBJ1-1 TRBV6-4 CASSGDRGPENTEAFF
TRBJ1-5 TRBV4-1 CASSQDTTSWSQPQHF
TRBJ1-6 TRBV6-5 CASSQERGNSPLHF
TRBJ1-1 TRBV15 CATSGDMNTEAFF
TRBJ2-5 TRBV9 CASSLKHASGGFQETQYF
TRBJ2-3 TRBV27 CASKGGNTDTQYF
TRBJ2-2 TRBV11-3 CASRLLAGANTGELFF
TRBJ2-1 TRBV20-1 CSATGTGGRRNEQFF
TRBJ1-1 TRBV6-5 CASSRGIGQEMNTEAFF
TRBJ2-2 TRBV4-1 CASRGYRSKENTGELFF
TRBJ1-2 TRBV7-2 CASSLGPGGQNYGFTF
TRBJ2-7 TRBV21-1 CASTPTPPGSTYEQYF
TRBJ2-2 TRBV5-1 CASSLGALNTGELFF
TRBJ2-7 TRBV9 CASSSTGEQYF
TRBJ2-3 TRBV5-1 CASSRDSHAGTDTQYF
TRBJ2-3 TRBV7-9 CASSLMGIHTDTQYF
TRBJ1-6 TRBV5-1 CASSPGQPNSPLHF
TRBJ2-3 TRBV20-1 CSARDWVAGRSDTQYF
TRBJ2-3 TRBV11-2 CASSPPYWDTQYF
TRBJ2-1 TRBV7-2 CASSSGGAPYNEQFF
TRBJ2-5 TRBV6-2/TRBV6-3 CASMFGGGPGAQYF
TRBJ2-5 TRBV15 CATSRGGGKETQYF
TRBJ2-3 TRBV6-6 CASSYSGTGTDTQYF
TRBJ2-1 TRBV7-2 CASSPLGAGVINEQFF
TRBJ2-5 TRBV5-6 CASSSGLAGGPGPRETQYF
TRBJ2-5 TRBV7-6 CASSSRPRVETQYF
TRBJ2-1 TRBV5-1 CASSLDEPTDNEQFF
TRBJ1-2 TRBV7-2 CASKPWPGSYGYTF
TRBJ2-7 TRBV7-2 CASSFSGTGTYEQYF
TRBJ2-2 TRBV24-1 CATSDTRRADGELFF